This TCR beta chain stems from a study of cytomegalovirus exposure and HLA in healthy donors. As for the study in general: Around 180 million T cells yielded approximately 110 million unique TCR beta sequences in earlier analysis. Unique TCRs numbering around 80 million, obtained from HLA-typed donors, made up an early data release. General study points: Despite most TCR sequences being rare, some public TCRs occurred in many donors. Immune exposure data for these donors was limited to CMV serostatus.

On this clone itself: As yet, its antigen is unknown.

Researchers ran the PCR with 60 Vbeta and 13 Jbeta primers. Only in-frame clones appear in the TCRdb table, and some are missing; sequencing was by immunoSEQ multiplex PCR. Among 150,000 to 200,000 clones listed, over 75% were seen once. Source material: PBMCs. The TCR was taken from a man between 50 and 59 years old in good health and CMV-seropositive.

The CDR3 DNA is TGTGCCAGCAGCTCGGACGGGATCTCCTACAATGAGCAGTTCTTC. Amino acid sequence: CASSSDGISYNEQFF. The chain joins TRBV11-1 to TRBJ2-1; D perhaps matches TRBD2 (5 bases). Trimming left V 4 bases short and J 0 bases short, with 10 bases between. In germline, CDR1 is SGHAT, CDR2 FQDESV (reference sequence). This CDR3 has 15 residues.